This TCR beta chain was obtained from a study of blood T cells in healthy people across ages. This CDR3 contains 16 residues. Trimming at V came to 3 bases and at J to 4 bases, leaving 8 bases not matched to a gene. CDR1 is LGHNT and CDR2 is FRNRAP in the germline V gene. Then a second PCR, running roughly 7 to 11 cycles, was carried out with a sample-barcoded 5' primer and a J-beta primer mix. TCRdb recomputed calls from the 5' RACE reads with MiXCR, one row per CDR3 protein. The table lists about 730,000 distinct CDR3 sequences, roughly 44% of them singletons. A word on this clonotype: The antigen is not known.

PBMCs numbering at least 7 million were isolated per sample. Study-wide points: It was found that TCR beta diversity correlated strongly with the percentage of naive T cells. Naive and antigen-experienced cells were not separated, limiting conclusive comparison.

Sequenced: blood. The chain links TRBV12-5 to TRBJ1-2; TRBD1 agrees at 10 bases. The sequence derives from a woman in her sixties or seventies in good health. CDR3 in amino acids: CASGFTGQGEAYGYTF. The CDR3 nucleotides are TGTGCTAGTGGTTTTACCGGACAGGGGGAGGCCTATGGCTACACCTTC. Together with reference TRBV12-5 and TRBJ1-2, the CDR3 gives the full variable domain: DARVTQTPRHKVTEMGQEVTMRCQPILGHNTVFWYRQTMMQGLELLAYFRNRAPLDDSGMPKDRFSAEMPDATLATLKIQPSEPRDSAVYFCASGFTGQGEAYGYTFGSGTRLTVV.